Below, 4 T cell receptor beta chains from the same sample are listed, as sequenced in a study of a mutant IDH1 vaccine in newly diagnosed glioma. These TCRs are of unknown antigen specificity. Sequencing used immunoSEQ multiplex PCR; TCRdb keeps in-frame clones, though not all of them. The table has tens of thousands of clones, about 80% seen once; the top ten hold 6.2%. The time point was: week 23, last vaccination. The study gave 300 ug of mutant IDH1 20-mer peptide per vaccine dose, with topical imiquimod. Sequenced here: PBMCs, sampled from a glioma patient whose treatment included an IDH1 peptide vaccine. The receptors originated from a man aged 40-50 years with glioma.

This rearrangement joins TRBV5-5 to TRBJ1-6, with 7 bases matching TRBD1. Per germline, CDR1 SGHKS and CDR2 YYEKEE (reference sequence). This CDR3 region has 14 residues. Germline trimming cut 1 base from V and 7 bases from J; bases unmatched to any gene: 2. For the CDR3, the DNA is TGTGCCAGCAGCTTGCGACAGGGAAATTCACCCCTCCACTTT. Translating it yields CASSLRQGNSPLHF.

This clone was seen a handful of times. CDR3 amino acids: CASSSGPSSGGLYNEQFF. CDR3 coding DNA: TGTGCCAGCAGTTCGGGGCCCTCAAGCGGGGGCCTCTACAATGAGCAGTTCTTC. The rearrangement links TRBV4-2 to TRBJ2-1, with 8 bases identical to TRBD2. V shed 6 bases, J shed 3 bases, and the junction held 16 bases outside the gene matches. There are 18 residues in the CDR3. CDR1 is LGHNA, CDR2 YNFKEQ, per germline.

The gene calls are TRBV5-6 and TRBJ2-7; 8 bases align to TRBD1. Germline CDR1 SGHDT, CDR2 YYEEEE. The CDR3 has 14 residues. V was clipped by 0 bases and J by 2 bases; unmatched bases: 1. The CDR3 loop is CASSLGTGTYEQYF. The CDR3 nucleotides read TGTGCCAGCAGCTTGGGGACAGGGACCTACGAGCAGTACTTC.

This clone showed up just once. The rearrangement uses TRBV7-9 and TRBJ1-4; TRBD1 matches 8 bases. The CDR3 contains 14 residues. Per the germline V gene, CDR1 is SEHNR and CDR2 is FQNEAQ (reference sequence). Losses at the gene ends were 4 bases for V and 7 bases for J; bases not matched to a gene: 5. The CDR3 loop reads CASSSQGVSEKLFF. Here the CDR3 DNA reads TGTGCCAGCAGCTCACAGGGGGTATCTGAAAAACTGTTTTTT. Variable domain in full (rest from reference TRBV7-9 and TRBJ1-4): DTGVSQNPRHKITKRGQNVTFRCDPISEHNRLYWYRQTLGQGPEFLTYFQNEAQLEKSRLLSDRFSAERPKGSFSTLEIQRTEQGDSAMYLCASSSQGVSEKLFFGSGTQLSVL.